The 2 T cell receptor beta chains listed next were all sequenced from one sample in a study of cytomegalovirus exposure and HLA in healthy donors. A multiplex PCR was run with 60 Vbeta primers and 13 Jbeta primers. TCRdb keeps only in-frame clones here, not all; method: immunoSEQ multiplex PCR. The table records roughly 98,000 clones, roughly 74% of them present only once. Material for sequencing was PBMCs. The source of these receptors is a female donor in good health and CMV-seropositive.

The table lists this clone with a count of one. The rearrangement joins TRBV7-9 to TRBJ2-2; weak D call: TRBD1 (6 bases). V was shortened by 3 bases and J by 5 bases, with 16 bases between the two germline ends. The CDR3 is made up of 16 amino acids. Germline lookup yields CDR1 SEHNR and CDR2 FQNEAQ (reference sequence). CDR3 in amino acids: CASSFQGPRGTGELFF. CDR3 sequence (DNA): TGTGCCAGCAGCTTCCAGGGGCCCCGGGGTACCGGGGAGCTGTTTTTT.

The chain couples TRBV5-1 to TRBJ2-1, with 7 bases identical to TRBD1. Germline V gene sequence: CDR1 SGHRS, CDR2 YFSETQ. CDR3 length equals 13 residues. V lost 4 bases, J lost 6 bases, and 4 bases stayed unmatched. The CDR3 DNA is TGCGCCAGCAGCCTCGACAGGGTCAATGAGCAGTTCTTC. Encoded protein: CASSLDRVNEQFF.